This T cell receptor (beta chain) was sequenced during a study of cytomegalovirus exposure and HLA in healthy donors. Germline trimming cut 4 bases from V and 0 bases from J; bases unmatched to any gene: 3. Germline V gene lookup returns CDR1 SGHRS and CDR2 YFSETQ. The length of the CDR3 is 14 residues. In the PCR, 60 Vbeta and 13 Jbeta primers were used. Profiled with immunoSEQ multiplex PCR; TCRdb holds only in-frame clones, not every one. The sample shows roughly 150,000 clones, 65% to 85% of them seen only once. The chain combines TRBV5-1 with TRBJ1-1; 7 nucleotides align to TRBD1. The sequenced sample was PBMCs. This clonotype was sampled from a man aged 45-60 years in good health and CMV-seropositive. The CDR3 is CASSKTGMNTEAFF. The CDR3 nucleotides are TGCGCCAGCAGCAAGACAGGGATGAACACTGAAGCTTTCTTT. Drawing the rest from reference TRBV5-1 and TRBJ1-1, the complete variable domain is KAGVTQTPRYLIKTRGQQVTLSCSPISGHRSVSWYQQTPGQGLQFLFEYFSETQRNKGNFPGRFSGRQFSNSRSEMNVSTLELGDSALYLCASSKTGMNTEAFFGQGTRLTVV.